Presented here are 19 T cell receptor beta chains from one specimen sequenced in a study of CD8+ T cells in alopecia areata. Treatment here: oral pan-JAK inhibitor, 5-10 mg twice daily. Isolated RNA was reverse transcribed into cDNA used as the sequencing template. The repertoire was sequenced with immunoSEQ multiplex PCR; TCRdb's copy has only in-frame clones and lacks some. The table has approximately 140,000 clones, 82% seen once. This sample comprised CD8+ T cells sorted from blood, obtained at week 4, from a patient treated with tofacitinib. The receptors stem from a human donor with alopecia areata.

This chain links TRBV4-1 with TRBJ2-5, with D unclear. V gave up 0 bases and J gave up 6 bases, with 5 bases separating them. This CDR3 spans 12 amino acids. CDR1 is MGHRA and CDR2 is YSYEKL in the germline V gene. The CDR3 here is CASSQDKKTQYF. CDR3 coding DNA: TGCGCCAGCAGCCAAGATAAAAAGACCCAGTACTTC.

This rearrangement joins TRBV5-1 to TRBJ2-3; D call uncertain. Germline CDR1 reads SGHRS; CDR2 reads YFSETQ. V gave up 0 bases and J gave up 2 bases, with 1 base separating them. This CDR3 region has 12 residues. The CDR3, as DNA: TGCGCCAGCAGCTTGGCCACAGATACGCAGTATTTT. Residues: CASSLATDTQYF.

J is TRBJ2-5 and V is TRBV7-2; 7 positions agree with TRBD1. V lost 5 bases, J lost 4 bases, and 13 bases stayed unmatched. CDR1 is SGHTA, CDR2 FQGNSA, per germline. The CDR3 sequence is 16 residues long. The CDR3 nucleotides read TGTGCCAGCAGCCCCAGGACAGGCTACAGGAGAGAGACCCAGTACTTC. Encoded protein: CASSPRTGYRRETQYF. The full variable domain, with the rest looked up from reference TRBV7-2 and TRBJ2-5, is GAGVSQSPSNKVTEKGKDVELRCDPISGHTALYWYRQSLGQGLEFLIYFQGNSAPDKSGLPSDRFSAERTGGSVSTLTIQRTQQEDSAVYLCASSPRTGYRRETQYFGPGTRLLVL.

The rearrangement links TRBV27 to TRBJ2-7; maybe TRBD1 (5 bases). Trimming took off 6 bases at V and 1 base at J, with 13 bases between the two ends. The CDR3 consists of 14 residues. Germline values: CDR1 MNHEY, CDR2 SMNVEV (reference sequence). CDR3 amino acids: CASSEAGPSYEQYF. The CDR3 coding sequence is TGTGCCAGCAGCGAGGCAGGGCCATCCTACGAGCAGTACTTC.

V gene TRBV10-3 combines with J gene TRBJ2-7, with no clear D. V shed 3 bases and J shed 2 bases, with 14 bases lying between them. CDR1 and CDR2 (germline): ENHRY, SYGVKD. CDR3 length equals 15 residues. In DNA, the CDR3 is TGTGCCATCAGTGATGTAGGAGACTCAACCTACGAGCAGTACTTC. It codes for CAISDVGDSTYEQYF.

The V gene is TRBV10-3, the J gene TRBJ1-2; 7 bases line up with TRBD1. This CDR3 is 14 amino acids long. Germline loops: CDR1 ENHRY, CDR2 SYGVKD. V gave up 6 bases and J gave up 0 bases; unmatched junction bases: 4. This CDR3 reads CAISNRGPNYGYTF. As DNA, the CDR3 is TGTGCCATCAGCAACAGGGGTCCTAACTATGGCTACACCTTC.

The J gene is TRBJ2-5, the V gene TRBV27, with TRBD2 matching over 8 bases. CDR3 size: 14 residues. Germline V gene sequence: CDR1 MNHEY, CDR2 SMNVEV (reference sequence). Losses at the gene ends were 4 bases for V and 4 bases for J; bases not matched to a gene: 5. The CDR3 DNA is TGTGCCAGCAGTTATAGCGGGGCCACAGAGACCCAGTACTTC. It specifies CASSYSGATETQYF.

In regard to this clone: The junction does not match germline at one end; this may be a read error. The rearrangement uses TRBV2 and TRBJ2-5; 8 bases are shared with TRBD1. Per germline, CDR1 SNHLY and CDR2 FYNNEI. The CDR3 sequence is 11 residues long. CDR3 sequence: CASSAGTGLNF. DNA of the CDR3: TGTGCCAGCAGTGCCGGGACAGGCTTGAACTTC.

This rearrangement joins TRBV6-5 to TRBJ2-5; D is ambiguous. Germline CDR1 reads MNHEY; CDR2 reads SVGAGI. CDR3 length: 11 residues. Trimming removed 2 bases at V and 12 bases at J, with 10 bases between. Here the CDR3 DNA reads TGTGCCAGCAGTTACGGAACCGAAAAGTACTTC. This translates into CASSYGTEKYF.

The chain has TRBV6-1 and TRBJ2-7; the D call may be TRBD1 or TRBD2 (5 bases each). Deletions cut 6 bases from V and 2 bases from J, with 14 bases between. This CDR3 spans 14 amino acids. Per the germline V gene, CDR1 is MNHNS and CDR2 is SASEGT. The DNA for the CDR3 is TGTGCCAGCAGCCGCCGGGACGTACCCTACGAGCAGTACTTC. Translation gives CASSRRDVPYEQYF.

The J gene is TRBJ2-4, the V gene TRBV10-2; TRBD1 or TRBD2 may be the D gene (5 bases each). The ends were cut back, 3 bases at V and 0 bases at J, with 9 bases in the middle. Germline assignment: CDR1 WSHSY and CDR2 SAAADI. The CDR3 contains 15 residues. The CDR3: CASSELGRAKNIQYF. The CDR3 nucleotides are TGCGCCAGCAGTGAACTGGGACGAGCCAAAAACATTCAGTACTTC.

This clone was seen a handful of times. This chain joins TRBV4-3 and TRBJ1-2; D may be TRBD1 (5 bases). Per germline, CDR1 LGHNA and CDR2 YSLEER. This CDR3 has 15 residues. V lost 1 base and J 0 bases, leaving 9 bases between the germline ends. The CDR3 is CASSQVQQANYGYTF. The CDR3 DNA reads TGCGCCAGCAGCCAAGTCCAACAGGCTAACTATGGCTACACCTTC.

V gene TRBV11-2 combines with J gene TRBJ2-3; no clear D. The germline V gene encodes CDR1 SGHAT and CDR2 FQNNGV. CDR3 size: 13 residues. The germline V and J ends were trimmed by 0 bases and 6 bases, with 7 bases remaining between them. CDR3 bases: TGTGCCAGCAGCTTAGAAATAAGCGATACGCAGTATTTT. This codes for CASSLEISDTQYF.

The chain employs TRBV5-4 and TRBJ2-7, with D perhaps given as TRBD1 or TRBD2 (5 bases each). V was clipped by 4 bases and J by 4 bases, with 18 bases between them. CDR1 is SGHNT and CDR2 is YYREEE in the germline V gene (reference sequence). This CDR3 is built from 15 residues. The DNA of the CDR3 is TGTGCCAGCAGCCCTGACATGGGGGTGGGGTACGAGCAGTACTTC. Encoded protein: CASSPDMGVGYEQYF. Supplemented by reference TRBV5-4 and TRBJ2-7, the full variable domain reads ETGVTQSPTHLIKTRGQQVTLRCSSQSGHNTVSWYQQALGQGPQFIFQYYREEENGRGNFPPRFSGLQFPNYSSELNVNALELDDSALYLCASSPDMGVGYEQYFGPGTRLTVT.

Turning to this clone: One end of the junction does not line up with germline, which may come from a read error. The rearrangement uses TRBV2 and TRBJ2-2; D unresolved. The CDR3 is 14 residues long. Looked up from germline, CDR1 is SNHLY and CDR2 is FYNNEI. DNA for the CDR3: TGTGCCAGCACTGAAGCCCCGAACACCGGGGAGCTGTTTTTT. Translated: CASTEAPNTGELFF. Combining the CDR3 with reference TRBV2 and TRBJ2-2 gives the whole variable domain EPEVTQTPSHQVTQMGQEVILRCVPISNHLYFYWYRQILGQKVEFLVSFYNNEISEKSEIFDDQFSVERPDGSNFTLKIRSTKLEDSAMYFCASTEAPNTGELFFGEGSRLTVL.

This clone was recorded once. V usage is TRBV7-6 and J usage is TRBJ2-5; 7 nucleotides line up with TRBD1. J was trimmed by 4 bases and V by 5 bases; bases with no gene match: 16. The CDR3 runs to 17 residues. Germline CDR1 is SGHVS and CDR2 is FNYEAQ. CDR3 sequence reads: CASSQSIGQVRGETQYF. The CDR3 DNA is TGTGCCAGCAGCCAATCTATAGGACAGGTCCGGGGAGAGACCCAGTACTTC.

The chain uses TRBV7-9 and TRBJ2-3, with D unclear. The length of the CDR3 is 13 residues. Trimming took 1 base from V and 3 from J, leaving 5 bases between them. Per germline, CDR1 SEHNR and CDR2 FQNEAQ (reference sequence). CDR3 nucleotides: TGTGCCAGCAGCTTAGTCCAGACAGATACGCAGTATTTT. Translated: CASSLVQTDTQYF.

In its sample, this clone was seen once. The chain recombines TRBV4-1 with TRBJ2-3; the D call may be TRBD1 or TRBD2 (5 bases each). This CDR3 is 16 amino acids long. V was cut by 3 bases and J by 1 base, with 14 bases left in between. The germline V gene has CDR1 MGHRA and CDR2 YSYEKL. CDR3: CASSQIGDRGTDTQYF. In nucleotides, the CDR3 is TGCGCCAGCAGCCAGATAGGGGACCGAGGCACAGATACGCAGTATTTT.

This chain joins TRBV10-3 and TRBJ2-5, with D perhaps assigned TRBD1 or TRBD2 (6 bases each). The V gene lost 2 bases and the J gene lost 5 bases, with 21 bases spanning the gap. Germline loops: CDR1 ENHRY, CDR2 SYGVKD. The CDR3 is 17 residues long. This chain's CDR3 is CAISEAPLGGRAETQYF. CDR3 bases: TGTGCCATCAGTGAGGCTCCCCTTGGGGGGCGGGCGGAGACCCAGTACTTC.